This T cell receptor (beta chain) was captured by sequencing in a study of T cell responses to AZD1222 COVID-19 vaccine. This clone was seen once. No antigen is known for it. Germline CDR1 is LGHDT and CDR2 is YNNKEL (reference sequence). The ends were cut back, 0 bases at V and 7 bases at J, with 15 bases in the middle. This CDR3 comprises 15 residues. Overall study findings and caveats: Baseline testing showed seropositivity in only a handful of AZD1222 recipients. Donor demographics were predominantly white British with a female majority; clonal diversity may be underestimated. Spike regions recognized by vaccine-associated CD4 TCRs spanned the protein, led by 160-218 and 743-854.

The repertoire was sequenced with immunoSEQ multiplex PCR; TCRdb's copy has only in-frame clones and lacks some. The sample contains about 120,000 clones, over 75% of which appear only once. The origin of this receptor is an adult in good health. The specimen was peripheral blood, collected on day 0 of AZD1222 vaccination. The gene calls are TRBV3-1 (or the pseudogene TRBV3-2) and TRBJ2-5, with a weak D call TRBD2 (5 bases). This CDR3 reads CASSQDPGGLWTQYF. The CDR3 DNA reads as TGTGCCAGCAGCCAAGATCCCGGAGGACTGTGGACCCAGTACTTC.